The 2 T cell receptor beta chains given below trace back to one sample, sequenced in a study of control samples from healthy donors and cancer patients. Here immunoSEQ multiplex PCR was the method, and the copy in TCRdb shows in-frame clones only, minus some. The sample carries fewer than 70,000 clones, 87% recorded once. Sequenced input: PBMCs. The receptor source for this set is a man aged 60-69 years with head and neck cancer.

CDR3 in DNA: TGTGCCAGCACATTGGGCGGGGGGGGCCAGGACGAGCAGTACTTC. Its protein product is CASTLGGGGQDEQYF. This chain joins TRBV9 and TRBJ2-7; 9 bases line up with TRBD2. CDR1 is SGDLS and CDR2 is YYNGEE in the germline V gene. This CDR3 has 15 amino acids. With V trimmed by 6 bases and J by 5 bases, 12 bases remained unmatched.

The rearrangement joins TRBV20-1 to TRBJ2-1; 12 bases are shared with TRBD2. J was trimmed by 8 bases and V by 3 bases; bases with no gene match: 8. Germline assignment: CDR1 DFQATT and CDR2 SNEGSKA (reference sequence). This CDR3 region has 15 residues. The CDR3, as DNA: TGCAGTGCTAGTCCGCTAGCGGGGGGGCCGTATGAGCAGTTCTTC. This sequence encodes CSASPLAGGPYEQFF.